The present entry profiles one TCR beta chain with its context. As yet, its antigen is unknown. This record comes from a study of CD8 T cells in Susac syndrome. Study overall: Patients with Susac syndrome were therapy-naive, on corticosteroids, or on intravenous immunoglobulin alone at blood draw.

The length of the CDR3 is 10 residues. Trimming removed 7 bases at V and 8 bases at J, with 9 bases between. In germline, CDR1 is SQVTM, CDR2 ANQGSEA. Overall study results and limits: In total CD8+ repertoires, sixteen Susac-specific public clones were found, and in CD8+ TEMRA repertoires, roughly five were found. Peak Susac CD8+ clonal expansion occurred in TEMRA cells and active patients.

It was with random hexamers that about 0.45 to 1 ug RNA was reverse transcribed. TCRdb itself ran the immunoSEQ multiplex PCR reads through MiXCR, one entry per CDR3 protein. Of 50,000 to 55,000 distinct CDR3 sequences listed, approximately 95% are singletons. Sequencing of TCR beta was carried out in blood CD8+ and CD4+ T cells. What was sequenced was CD8+ T cells from PBMCs. The gene calls are TRBV29-1 and TRBJ2-1; D remains ambiguous. The TCR originated in a human donor with Susac syndrome. The CDR3 loop is CSAEGYEQFF. In DNA form, the CDR3 reads TGCAGCGCCGAAGGTTATGAGCAGTTCTTC.